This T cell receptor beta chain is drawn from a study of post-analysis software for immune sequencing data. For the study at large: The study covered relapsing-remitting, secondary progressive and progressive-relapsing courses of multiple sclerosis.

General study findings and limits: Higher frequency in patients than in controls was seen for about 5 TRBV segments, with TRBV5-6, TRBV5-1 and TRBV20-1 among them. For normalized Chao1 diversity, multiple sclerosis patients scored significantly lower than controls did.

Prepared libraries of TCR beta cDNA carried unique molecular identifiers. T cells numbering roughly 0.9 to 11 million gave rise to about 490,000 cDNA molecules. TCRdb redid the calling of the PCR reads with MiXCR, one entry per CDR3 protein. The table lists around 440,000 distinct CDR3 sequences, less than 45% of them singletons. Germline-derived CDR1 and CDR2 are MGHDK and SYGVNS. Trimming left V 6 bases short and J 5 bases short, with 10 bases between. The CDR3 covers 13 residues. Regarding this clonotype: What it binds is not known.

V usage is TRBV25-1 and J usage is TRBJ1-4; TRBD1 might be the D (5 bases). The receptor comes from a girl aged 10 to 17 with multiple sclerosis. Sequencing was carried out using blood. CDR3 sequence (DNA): TGTGCCAGCAGGGGGGAGGAGAATGAAAAACTGTTTTTT. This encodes CASRGEENEKLFF. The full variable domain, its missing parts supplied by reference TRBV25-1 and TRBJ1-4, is EADIYQTPRYLVIGTGKKITLECSQTMGHDKMYWYQQDPGMELHLIHYSYGVNSTEKGDLSSESTVSRIRTEHFPLTLESARPSHTSQYLCASRGEENEKLFFGSGTQLSVL.